The sample holds many counts of the clone carrying this T cell receptor beta chain. Its antigen is currently unknown. CDR3 size: 15 residues. The germline V and J ends were trimmed by 6 bases and 5 bases, with 23 bases remaining between them. The germline V gene encodes CDR1 SQVTM and CDR2 ANQGSEA. The source of the sample is a study of neurological immune-mediated disorders. General study results and limits: Neither clinical nor MRI features were found to be associated with the multiple sclerosis repertoire cluster.

TCRdb processed the 5' RACE reads anew with MiXCR; each CDR3 protein has one entry. The repertoire has about 95,000 distinct CDR3 sequences, roughly 3.5% of them found once; the top ten carry about 6%. This clonotype originated in a woman aged 18-29 years with multiple sclerosis. This rearrangement joins TRBV29-1 to TRBJ2-7; D perhaps matches TRBD1 (8 bases). Sequenced: PBMCs. The CDR3 here is CSVNYLTGEGDEQYF. The CDR3 DNA is TGCAGCGTGAACTACCTGACAGGGGAGGGGGACGAGCAGTACTTC.